This is a list of T cell receptor beta chains from one sample in a study of CD4+ T cells in melanoma. Sequencing used immunoSEQ multiplex PCR; TCRdb keeps in-frame clones, though not all of them. The sample lists thousands of clones; just under 70% were seen once. What was sequenced was cells from a culture (not recorded whether cultured in vitro). These receptors originate from a human donor with melanoma. The CDR3 runs from the conserved cysteine through the conserved F or W. The D gene is left open where the match is weak. Clone sizes are given selectively: once, few, many, or a class where the clone is expanded.

V: TRBV4-3; size: once; J: TRBJ1-2; D: -; length: 15; DNA: TGCGCCAGCAGCCAAGATTTGCAGAGGGGCTATGGCTACACCTTC; CDR3: CASSQDLQRGYGYTF
V: TRBV4-1; size: -; J: TRBJ2-1; D: -; length: 15; DNA: TGCGCCAGCAGGTCCGAAGGCTGGGGTTACAATGAGCAGTTCTTC; CDR3: CASRSEGWGYNEQFF
V: TRBV7-6; size: -; J: TRBJ1-1; D: TRBD1; length: 15; DNA: TGTGCCAGCAGCTTAAGCCCGCAGGGGGTGACTGAAGCTTTCTTT; CDR3: CASSLSPQGVTEAFF
V: TRBV7-3; size: -; J: TRBJ1-6; D: -; length: 13; DNA: TGTGCCAGCAGCTTAGACCTACGTTCACCCCTCCACTTT; CDR3: CASSLDLRSPLHF
V: TRBV5-1; size: -; J: TRBJ2-1; D: -; length: 15; DNA: TGCGCCAGCAGCTTGGACGGGGCTTACTACAATGAGCAGTTCTTC; CDR3: CASSLDGAYYNEQFF
V: TRBV7-9; size: -; J: TRBJ2-1; D: TRBD1; length: 14; DNA: TGTGCCAGCAGCTTAGGACAGGGGACCAATGAGCAGTTCTTC; CDR3: CASSLGQGTNEQFF
V: TRBV11-2; size: once; J: TRBJ1-1; D: TRBD1; length: 13; DNA: TGTGCCAGCAGCTCCAACAGGGGTGGGAGAGCTTTCTTT; CDR3: CASSSNRGGRAFF
V: TRBV10-1; size: -; J: TRBJ2-1; D: TRBD2; length: 21; DNA: TGCGCCAGCAGTGAGCCGCCGTTAGGGGCTAGCGGGGCAAGCTCCTACAATGAGCAGTTCTTC; CDR3: CASSEPPLGASGASSYNEQFF
V: TRBV19; size: -; J: TRBJ1-6; D: -; length: 14; DNA: TGTGCCAGTAGTATCCCTACGACGGTTTCACCCCTCCACTTT; CDR3: CASSIPTTVSPLHF
V: TRBV30; size: -; J: TRBJ1-2; D: -; length: 13; DNA: TGTGCCTGGGGGAGACGGAAACTCTATGGCTACACCTTC; CDR3: CAWGRRKLYGYTF
V: TRBV14; size: large; J: TRBJ2-2; D: -; length: 14; DNA: TGTGCCAGCTGGGGATCCGGAAGCGGCGGGGAGCTGTTTTTT; CDR3: CASWGSGSGGELFF
V: TRBV7-7; size: -; J: TRBJ2-5; D: TRBD2; length: 18; DNA: TGTGCTAGCAGCGAGGGACTAGCGGGGTTCTTACTTGAAGAGACCCAGTACTTC; CDR3: CASSEGLAGFLLEETQYF
V: TRBV19; size: -; J: TRBJ2-3; D: TRBD2; length: 14; DNA: TGTGCCAGTAGGCCGGGACTAGGAACAGATACGCAGTATTTT; CDR3: CASRPGLGTDTQYF
V: TRBV5-1; size: -; J: TRBJ2-1; D: -; length: 12; DNA: TGCGCCAGCACTTCGACAACAACTGAGCAGTTCTTC; CDR3: CASTSTTTEQFF
V: TRBV11-1; size: medium-sized; J: TRBJ2-1; D: -; length: 15; DNA: TGTGCCAGCAGCTTAGCGGGACTCCCGAACAATGAGCAGTTCTTC; CDR3: CASSLAGLPNNEQFF
V: TRBV10-3; size: -; J: TRBJ2-7; D: TRBD1; length: 15; DNA: TGTGCCATCAGTGGGTCGGGCACAGGGGGCGTGGAGCAGTACTTC; CDR3: CAISGSGTGGVEQYF
V: TRBV6-5; size: -; J: TRBJ2-7; D: TRBD1; length: 15; DNA: TGTGCCAGCAGTCCTCTACAGGGGCCGGGGTACGAGCAGTACTTC; CDR3: CASSPLQGPGYEQYF
V: TRBV7-8; size: once; J: TRBJ2-2; D: -; length: 15; DNA: TGTGCCAGCAGCGAACAGGGCTCAGGGGCCGGGGAGCTGTTTTTT; CDR3: CASSEQGSGAGELFF
V: TRBV19; size: -; J: TRBJ1-5; D: -; length: 12; DNA: TGTGCCAGTAGTATAGGGGGCGGGGCCCAGCATTTT; CDR3: CASSIGGGAQHF
V: TRBV12-3/TRBV12-4; size: -; J: TRBJ1-2; D: -; length: 12; DNA: TGTGCCAGCAGACCCCTCGACTATGGCTACACCTTC; CDR3: CASRPLDYGYTF
V: TRBV6-4; size: -; J: TRBJ1-1; D: -; length: 13; DNA: TGTGCCAGCAGCGCGACAGTGAACACTGAAGCTTTCTTT; CDR3: CASSATVNTEAFF
V: TRBV28; size: -; J: TRBJ2-3; D: TRBD2; length: 13; DNA: TGTGCCAGCAGACGGGGGGGCACAGATACGCAGTATTTT; CDR3: CASRRGGTDTQYF
V: TRBV5-4; size: few; J: TRBJ1-1; D: -; length: 15; DNA: TGTGCCAGCAGCTTGGGGGGCAGCGGGATCACTGAAGCTTTCTTT; CDR3: CASSLGGSGITEAFF
V: TRBV28; size: -; J: TRBJ2-7; D: -; length: 14; DNA: TGTGCCAGCAGTTCAATGACAGACTCCTACGAGCAGTACTTC; CDR3: CASSSMTDSYEQYF
V: TRBV4-2; size: -; J: TRBJ2-3; D: TRBD2; length: 16; DNA: TGTGCCAGCAGCCAGGACCCTAGCGGGGGGGCTCAGTTACAGTATTTT; CDR3: CASSQDPSGGAQLQYF
V: TRBV6-5; size: -; J: TRBJ2-7; D: -; length: 10; DNA: TGTGCCAGTGGAACCTACGAGCAGTACTTC; CDR3: CASGTYEQYF
V: TRBV30; size: few; J: TRBJ2-1; D: -; length: 12; DNA: TGTGCCTGGAGTTCTACCCCGAGTGAGCAGTTCTTC; CDR3: CAWSSTPSEQFF
V: TRBV19; size: large; J: TRBJ2-7; D: TRBD1; length: 14; DNA: TGTGCCAGTAGTATACAGGGACAGGGCTACGAGCAGTACTTC; CDR3: CASSIQGQGYEQYF
V: TRBV27; size: -; J: TRBJ2-1; D: -; length: 11; DNA: TGTGCCAGCAGTACGTACAATGAGCAGTTCTTC; CDR3: CASSTYNEQFF
V: TRBV7-9; size: few; J: TRBJ2-1; D: -; length: 15; DNA: TGTGCCAGCAGCCCTGGATCGGGCTCCTACAATGAGCAGTTCTTC; CDR3: CASSPGSGSYNEQFF
V: TRBV27; size: -; J: TRBJ2-3; D: -; length: 15; DNA: TGTGCCAGCAGTCCCTCCCCCGGGACGCGGGATACGCAGTATTTT; CDR3: CASSPSPGTRDTQYF
V: TRBV27; size: -; J: TRBJ1-1; D: TRBD1; length: 14; DNA: TGTGCCAGCAGTTTGGGACAGTCAAACAAAGTGGCTTTCTTT; CDR3: CASSLGQSNKVAFF
V: TRBV6-5; size: -; J: TRBJ1-2; D: TRBD1; length: 15; DNA: TGTGCCAGCAATTCCGGGACAGGAGCTAACTATGGCTACACCTTC; CDR3: CASNSGTGANYGYTF
V: TRBV10-1; size: -; J: TRBJ1-2; D: TRBD1; length: 13; DNA: TGCGCCAGCAGTGAGTCTACAGGGGGCGGCTACACCTTC; CDR3: CASSESTGGGYTF
V: TRBV23-1; size: medium-sized; J: TRBJ1-3; D: TRBD1; length: 19; DNA: TGCGCCAGCAGTTCCGGGAGGGGGCCTGCTAAAACGGCCGGAAACACCATATATTTT; CDR3: CASSSGRGPAKTAGNTIYF